This TCR beta chain was profiled in a study of T cell responses to AZD1222 COVID-19 vaccine. In germline, CDR1 is LNHDA, CDR2 SQIVND (reference sequence). The CDR3 length is 13 residues. The V gene lost 5 bases and the J gene lost 7 bases, with 12 bases spanning the gap. Assay used: immunoSEQ multiplex PCR; TCRdb lists only in-frame clones, some missing. The data show 160,000 or so clones, with approximately 86% seen just once and 6.9% held by the top ten. V gene TRBV19 combines with J gene TRBJ1-5; D ambiguous. The TCR was taken from an adult who had recovered from COVID-19. The source was peripheral blood, collected after recovery from COVID-19. Written as DNA, the CDR3 is TGTGCCAGTAGTCTGGATAAGGCGCAGCCCCAGCATTTT. Translating gives CASSLDKAQPQHF.